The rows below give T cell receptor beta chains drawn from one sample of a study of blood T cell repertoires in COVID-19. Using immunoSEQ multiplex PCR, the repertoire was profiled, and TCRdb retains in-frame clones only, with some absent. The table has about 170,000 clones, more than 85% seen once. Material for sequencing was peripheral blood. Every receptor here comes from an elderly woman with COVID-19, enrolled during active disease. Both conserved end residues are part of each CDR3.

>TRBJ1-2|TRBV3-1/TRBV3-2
CASSLRDRDTGYTF
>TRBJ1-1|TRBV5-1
CASSFNAGTKSEAFF
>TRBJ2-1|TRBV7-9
CASSLLAGDGEQFF
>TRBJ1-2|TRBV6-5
CASSQRGQGDGYTF
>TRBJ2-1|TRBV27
CASSPGTSGGNEQFF
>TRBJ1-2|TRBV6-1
CASSETPTTGTNGYTF
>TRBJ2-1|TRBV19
CASSRDSLFVGEQFF
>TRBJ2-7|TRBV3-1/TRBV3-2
CASSPDIATYEQYF
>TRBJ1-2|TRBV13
CASTTGYQGYGYTF
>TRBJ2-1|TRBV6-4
CARFRSHNEQFF
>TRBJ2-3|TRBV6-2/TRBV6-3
CASSGGLAHTDTQYF
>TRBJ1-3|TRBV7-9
CASSLGTGALSGNTIYF
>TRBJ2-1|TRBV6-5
CASSKTSTGRGEQFF
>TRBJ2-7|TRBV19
CASSMYAVTYEQYF
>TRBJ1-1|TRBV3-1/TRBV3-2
CASSQINAGTEAFF